The T cell receptor beta chain under discussion was sequenced for a study of cytomegalovirus exposure and HLA in healthy donors. Study-level results: Per a later analysis, HLA-associated TCR beta chains showed more clonal expansion than other, equally common TCR beta chains. Analyzed later, most CMV-associated TCR beta chains appeared HLA-restricted.

A note on this clone: The antigen is undetermined.

V gave up 2 bases and J gave up 5 bases; unmatched junction bases: 2. The CDR3 totals 14 residues. CDR1 LGHNA and CDR2 YSLEER come from the germline V gene. PCR primers comprised 60 Vbeta and 13 Jbeta primers. The data were produced by immunoSEQ multiplex PCR, yet TCRdb's version contains in-frame clones alone and is incomplete. This sample has around 200,000 clones, with over 65% found just once. Material: PBMCs. The rearrangement joins TRBV4-3 to TRBJ1-5; TRBD1 aligns across 8 bases. The clonotype comes from a woman aged 45-60 years in good health and CMV-seropositive. In nucleotides, the CDR3 is TGCGCCAGCAGCCAACGGACAGGGTATCAGCCCCAGCATTTT. Residues: CASSQRTGYQPQHF.